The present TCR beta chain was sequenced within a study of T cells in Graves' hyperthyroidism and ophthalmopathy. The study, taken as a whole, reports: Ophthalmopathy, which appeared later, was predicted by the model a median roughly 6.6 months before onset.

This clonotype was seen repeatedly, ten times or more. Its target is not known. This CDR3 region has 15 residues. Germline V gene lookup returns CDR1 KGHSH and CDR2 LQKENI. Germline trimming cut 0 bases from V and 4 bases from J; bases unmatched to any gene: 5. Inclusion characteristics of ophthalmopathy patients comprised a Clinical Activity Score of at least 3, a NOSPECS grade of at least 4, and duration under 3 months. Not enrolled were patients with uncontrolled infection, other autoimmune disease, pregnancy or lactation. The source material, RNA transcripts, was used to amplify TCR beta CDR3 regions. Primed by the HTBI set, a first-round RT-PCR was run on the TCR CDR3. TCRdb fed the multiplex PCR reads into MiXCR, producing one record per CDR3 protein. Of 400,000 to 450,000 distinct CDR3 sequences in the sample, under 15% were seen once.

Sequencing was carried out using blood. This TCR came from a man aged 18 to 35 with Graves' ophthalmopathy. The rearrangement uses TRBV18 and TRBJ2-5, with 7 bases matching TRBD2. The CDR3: CASSPPSREGETQYF. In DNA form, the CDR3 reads TGTGCCAGCTCACCACCGTCCAGGGAGGGAGAGACCCAGTACTTC.